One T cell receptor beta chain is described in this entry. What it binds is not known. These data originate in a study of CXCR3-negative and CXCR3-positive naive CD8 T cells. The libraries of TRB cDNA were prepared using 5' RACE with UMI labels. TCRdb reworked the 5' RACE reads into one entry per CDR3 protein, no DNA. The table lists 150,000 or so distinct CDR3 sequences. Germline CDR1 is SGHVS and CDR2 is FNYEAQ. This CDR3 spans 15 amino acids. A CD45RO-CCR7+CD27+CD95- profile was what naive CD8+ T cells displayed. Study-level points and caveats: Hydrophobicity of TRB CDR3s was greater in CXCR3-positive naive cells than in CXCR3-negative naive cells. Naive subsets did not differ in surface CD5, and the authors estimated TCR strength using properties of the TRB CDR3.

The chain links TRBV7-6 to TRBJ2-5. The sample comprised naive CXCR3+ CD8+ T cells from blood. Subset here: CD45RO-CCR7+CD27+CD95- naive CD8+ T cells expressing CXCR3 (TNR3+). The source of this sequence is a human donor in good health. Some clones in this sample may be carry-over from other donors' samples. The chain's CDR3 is CASSLPVASMETQYF.